One sample yielded the 21 T cell receptor beta chains listed below, sequenced in a study of blood T cells in healthy people across ages. With a J-beta primer mix and a sample-barcoded 5' primer, a second PCR ran about 7 to 12 cycles. Each CDR3 protein is one row after TCRdb ran MiXCR on the 5' RACE reads. The data show around 500,000 distinct CDR3 sequences, 40% to 50% seen once. Sample: blood. The receptors stem from a man of 80 years or more in good health.

The chain has TRBV27 and TRBJ1-2; D might be TRBD1 (6 bases). CDR1 and CDR2 (germline): MNHEY, SMNVEV (reference sequence). V gave up 8 bases and J gave up 1 base, with 11 bases separating them. This CDR3 contains 13 residues. The CDR3 region is CASGGAINYGYTF. The CDR3 DNA reads TGTGCCAGCGGGGGCGCGATTAACTATGGCTACACCTTC.

This chain connects TRBV7-2 to TRBJ2-3; tentatively, D is TRBD2 (6 bases). The V gene lost 1 base and the J gene lost 4 bases, with 12 bases spanning the gap. This CDR3 contains 15 residues. Germline CDR1 is SGHTA and CDR2 is FQGNSA. The DNA of the CDR3 is TGTGCCAGCAGCTTAGTATCAGGAGGGGCAGATACGCAGTATTTT. This gives the protein CASSLVSGGADTQYF.

The chain recombines TRBV27 with TRBJ1-5; no definite D call. This CDR3 is 15 amino acids long. CDR1 is MNHEY and CDR2 is SMNVEV in the germline V gene (reference sequence). Trimming left V 7 bases short and J 5 bases short, with 18 bases between. The CDR3 nucleotides read TGTGCCAGCAATCCGGGAGGGCGGGCGGATCAGCCCCAGCATTTT. Encoded protein: CASNPGGRADQPQHF.

The rearrangement uses TRBV4-3 and TRBJ2-4, with D perhaps given as TRBD1 or TRBD2 (5 bases each). Trimming cost V 1 base and J 3 bases, with 10 bases left between them. The CDR3 totals 15 residues. Germline CDR1 reads LGHNA; CDR2 reads YSLEER. The CDR3 nucleotides are TGCGCCAGCAGCCAAGTGGGGGATGGCAAAAACATTCAGTACTTC. Its protein is CASSQVGDGKNIQYF.

This clonotype has only a few counts. This chain joins TRBV27 and TRBJ2-1; TRBD1 is a possible D gene (5 bases). Trimming cost V 3 bases and J 9 bases, with 12 bases left between them. Per the germline V gene, CDR1 is MNHEY and CDR2 is SMNVEV (reference sequence). CDR3 length: 13 amino acids. The DNA of the CDR3 is TGTGCCAGCAGTTTTTCTCCCCAGGGTGAGCAGTTCTTC. Its translation: CASSFSPQGEQFF.

Concerning this clonotype itself: A read error may explain this, as a much larger clone is one base away. The V call is TRBV6-5, the J call TRBJ1-2; D gene uncertain. With 8 bases removed from V and 5 bases from J, the gap between germline ends came to 15 bases. Germline assignment: CDR1 MNHEY and CDR2 SVGAGI. This CDR3 spans 13 amino acids. The chain's CDR3 is CASGIGGKYGYTF. The CDR3 DNA is TGTGCCAGCGGGATAGGAGGGAAATATGGCTACACCTTC.

DNA for the CDR3: TGCAGTGCTAGCGCTGGGAGGCAGTTCTTC. It specifies CSASAGRQFF. V usage is TRBV20-1 and J usage is TRBJ2-1; a possible D gene is TRBD2 (5 bases). Germline CDR1 and CDR2: DFQATT and SNEGSKA (reference sequence). This CDR3 is 10 amino acids long. V was clipped by 3 bases and J by 12 bases, with 9 bases between them.

This rearrangement joins TRBV6-1 to TRBJ2-5; the match to TRBD1 covers 9 bases. V dropped 6 bases and J dropped 3; count of bases not matched to a gene: 8. The CDR3 totals 15 residues. Germline CDR1 MNHNS, CDR2 SASEGT. DNA of the CDR3: TGTGCCAGCAGGGAAACGGACAGGGGAGAAGAGACCCAGTACTTC. This translates into CASRETDRGEETQYF.

A few counts support this clonotype. The chain has TRBV7-2 and TRBJ2-7, with D hard to call. CDR3 length equals 12 residues. CDR1 and CDR2 from the germline V gene are SGHTA and FQGNSA. Deletions cut 5 bases from V and 2 bases from J, with 7 bases between. CDR3 protein: CASSHPPYEQYF. The CDR3 bases are TGTGCCAGCAGCCATCCCCCCTACGAGCAGTACTTC.

This clonotype occurred a few times. The rearrangement links TRBV29-1 to TRBJ1-1; no clear D gene. V lost 5 bases to trimming and J lost 0 bases, with 7 bases between them. This CDR3 spans 12 amino acids. Germline V gene sequence: CDR1 SQVTM, CDR2 ANQGSEA. CDR3 region: CSVLKVNTEAFF. For the CDR3, the DNA is TGCAGCGTTCTGAAAGTGAACACTGAAGCTTTCTTT.

The chain recombines TRBV10-3 with TRBJ1-2, with D tentatively TRBD1 (5 bases). Looked up from germline, CDR1 is ENHRY and CDR2 is SYGVKD. Trimming removed 8 bases from V and 1 base from J, with 17 bases in between. The CDR3 has 15 amino acids. CDR3 DNA sequence: TGTGCCATCTCGGAGGGGCGCCCGGATAACTATGGCTACACCTTC. This gives the protein CAISEGRPDNYGYTF.

This clonotype has only a few counts. The V gene is TRBV15, the J gene TRBJ2-1; D uncertain. Looked up from germline, CDR1 is LNHNV and CDR2 is YYDKDF (reference sequence). The CDR3 contains 13 residues. The V and J ends lost 7 bases and 0 bases respectively, with 7 bases between them. CDR3 amino acids: CATTRGSYNEQFF. The DNA for the CDR3 is TGTGCCACCACCCGTGGCTCCTACAATGAGCAGTTCTTC.

The chain links TRBV15 to TRBJ2-3; 10 bases agree with TRBD2. The V and J ends lost 7 bases and 0 bases, in that order; junction bases with no gene match: 7. Germline V gene sequence: CDR1 LNHNV, CDR2 YYDKDF (reference sequence). This CDR3 has 16 residues. In nucleotides, the CDR3 is TGTGCCACCAAGACCGGGACTAGCGCTAGCACAGATACGCAGTATTTT. Translation: CATKTGTSASTDTQYF.

The chain combines TRBV9 with TRBJ1-2; weak D call: TRBD1 (6 bases). There are 15 residues in the CDR3. V was pared by 3 bases and J by 2 bases, with 14 bases between. Germline CDR1 is SGDLS and CDR2 is YYNGEE. This chain's CDR3 is CASSARGRGNYGYTF. For the CDR3, the DNA is TGTGCCAGCAGCGCCCGCGGCAGGGGCAACTATGGCTACACCTTC.

V is TRBV7-9 and J is TRBJ1-5; D unresolved. The CDR3 is made up of 13 amino acids. Germline CDR1 reads SEHNR; CDR2 reads FQNEAQ (reference sequence). Between the trimmed V and J ends, which lost 3 bases and 1 base, there was a span of 4 bases. Here the CDR3 reads CASSFSSNQPQHF. The CDR3 DNA follows: TGTGCCAGCAGCTTCTCCAGCAATCAGCCCCAGCATTTT.

The V gene is TRBV28, the J gene TRBJ2-7; D remains unclear. The J call may be incorrect, as the DNA end agrees better with TRBJ2-5. Germline loops: CDR1 MDHEN, CDR2 SYDVKM. The CDR3 spans 11 residues. The CDR3 DNA reads TGTGCCAGCAGTTTTCTGCAGACCCAGTACTTC. This translates into CASSFLQTQYF.

The J gene is TRBJ2-6, the V gene TRBV2; D call uncertain. The CDR3 is 13 amino acids. Trimming took 5 bases from V and 5 from J, leaving 7 bases between them. Looked up from germline, CDR1 is SNHLY and CDR2 is FYNNEI. In nucleotides, the CDR3 is TGTGCCAGCAGTACCGCCAGGGCCAACGTCCTGACTTTC. It is translated as CASSTARANVLTF. The full variable domain, rest sourced from reference TRBV2 and TRBJ2-6, is EPEVTQTPSHQVTQMGQEVILRCVPISNHLYFYWYRQILGQKVEFLVSFYNNEISEKSEIFDDQFSVERPDGSNFTLKIRSTKLEDSAMYFCASSTARANVLTFGAGSRLTVL.

This clonotype was counted a few times. The chain recombines TRBV5-5 with TRBJ2-5; possible D gene TRBD2, 6 bases. The CDR3 runs 12 residues. Germline assignment: CDR1 SGHKS and CDR2 YYEKEE (reference sequence). V was shortened by 7 bases and J by 0 bases, with 7 bases between the two germline ends. The CDR3 region is CASGGYQETQYF. Here the CDR3 DNA reads TGTGCCAGCGGGGGGTACCAAGAGACCCAGTACTTC.

This clonotype has only a few counts. V usage is TRBV3-1 and J usage is TRBJ1-4; unclear D gene. CDR3 length: 14 residues. CDR1 is LGHDT and CDR2 is YNNKEL in the germline V gene (reference sequence). The ends were cut back, 0 bases at V and 7 bases at J, with 9 bases in the middle. CDR3 nucleotides: TGTGCCAGCAGCCAAGATCTGGGGTCTGAAAAACTGTTTTTT. This translates into CASSQDLGSEKLFF.

V usage is TRBV28 and J usage is TRBJ2-7, with 8 bases fitting TRBD2. V shed 5 bases, J shed 7 bases, and the junction held 10 bases outside the gene matches. In germline, CDR1 is MDHEN, CDR2 SYDVKM. CDR3 length: 14 amino acids. In DNA, the CDR3 is TGTGCCAGCAGTACCAGCGGGGGTCGCACTGAGCAGTACTTC. It codes for CASSTSGGRTEQYF.

The sample holds a few counts of this clonotype. The chain couples TRBV7-9 to TRBJ2-1; TRBD1 matches 7 bases. CDR3 length equals 17 residues. From germline, CDR1 is SEHNR and CDR2 FQNEAQ (reference sequence). V gave up 5 bases and J gave up 5 bases; unmatched junction bases: 15. The CDR3 is CASSPSLDRVPHNEQFF. For the CDR3, the DNA is TGTGCCAGCAGCCCTAGCCTTGACAGGGTCCCCCACAATGAGCAGTTCTTC.